This T cell receptor beta chain was observed in a study of blood T cell repertoires in COVID-19. Background on the study: Specimens from acute and convalescent COVID-19 originated in the United States, Italy and Spain. T cells, B-cell-depleted T cells, or PBMCs provided the cDNA or gDNA that served as material.

Some clones are missing from TCRdb's copy, which holds only in-frame ones; the method was immunoSEQ multiplex PCR. Among around 80,000 clones listed, roughly 86% were seen once. Germline V gene sequence: CDR1 SQVTM, CDR2 ANQGSEA. The trim removed 6 bases at V and 2 bases at J, leaving 8 bases unmatched. This CDR3 is 15 amino acids long. This receptor was obtained from a man older than 75 with active or convalescent COVID-19. The specimen was peripheral blood. The chain has TRBV29-1 and TRBJ2-3, with 10 nucleotides matching TRBD2. As DNA, the CDR3 is TGCAGCGTGTCCGGGACTAGCGCTTACACAGATACGCAGTATTTT. This encodes CSVSGTSAYTDTQYF.